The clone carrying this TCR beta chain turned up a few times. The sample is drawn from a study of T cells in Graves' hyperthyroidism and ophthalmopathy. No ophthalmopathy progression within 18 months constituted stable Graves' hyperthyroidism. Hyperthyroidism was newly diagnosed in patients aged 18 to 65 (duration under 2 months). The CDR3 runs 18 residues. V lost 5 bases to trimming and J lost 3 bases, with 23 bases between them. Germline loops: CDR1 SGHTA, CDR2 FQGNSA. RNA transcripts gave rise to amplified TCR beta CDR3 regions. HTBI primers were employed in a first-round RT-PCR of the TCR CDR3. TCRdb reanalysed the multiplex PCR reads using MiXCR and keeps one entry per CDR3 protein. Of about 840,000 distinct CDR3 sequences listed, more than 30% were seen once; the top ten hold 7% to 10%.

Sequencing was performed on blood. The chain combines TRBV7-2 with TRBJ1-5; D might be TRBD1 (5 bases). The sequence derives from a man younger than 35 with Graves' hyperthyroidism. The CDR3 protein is CASSHPRQLAGNNQPQHF. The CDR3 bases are TGTGCCAGCAGCCATCCCCGACAGCTCGCCGGGAACAATCAGCCCCAGCATTTT.